A selection of T cell receptor beta chains follows, all from one sample in a study of blood T cell repertoires in COVID-19. Assay: immunoSEQ multiplex PCR; the TCRdb copy retains only in-frame clones and omits some. The sample lists about 240,000 clones; 70% to 90% were seen once. The sample taken for sequencing was peripheral blood. All receptors derive from a woman aged 65 to 85 with active or convalescent COVID-19. Both conserved end residues are part of each CDR3. A D gene is named only where the DNA matches it firmly. The size entry is marked missing in some rows and otherwise reads once, few, many or a size class.

CDR3,DNA,size,J,V,D
CASRTPGQGTPPPFF,TGTGCCAGTAGGACTCCGGGACAGGGAACCCCTCCACCTTTCTTT,.,TRBJ1-1,TRBV19,TRBD1
CASSSLGGSEKLFF,TGCGCCAGCAGCTCTCTAGGCGGAAGTGAAAAACTGTTTTTT,.,TRBJ1-4,TRBV5-1,.
CASSLGLNREAFF,TGTGCCAGCAGCTTAGGCCTCAACAGGGAAGCTTTCTTT,.,TRBJ1-1,TRBV7-9,.
CASSQGGPGQQNYGYTF,TGCGCCAGCAGCCAAGGAGGTCCCGGACAGCAAAACTATGGCTACACCTTC,.,TRBJ1-2,TRBV4-3,.
CASAVEPGSSYEQYF,TGTGCCAGCGCCGTCGAACCCGGGAGCTCCTACGAGCAGTACTTC,.,TRBJ2-7,TRBV9,.
CASSSSGGFPGELFF,TGTGCCAGCAGCTCAAGCGGGGGGTTTCCCGGGGAGCTGTTTTTT,.,TRBJ2-2,TRBV13,TRBD2
CASSRQQEKNTEAFF,TGTGCCAGCAGCCGCCAACAGGAGAAGAACACTGAAGCTTTCTTT,.,TRBJ1-1,TRBV14,.
CASSVLRGDTNTGELFF,TGTGCCAGCAGCGTTTTGCGGGGGGACACCAACACCGGGGAGCTGTTTTTT,once,TRBJ2-2,TRBV9,TRBD2
CASSYVRQSYEQYF,TGTGCCAGCAGTTACGTCCGACAGTCCTACGAGCAGTACTTC,.,TRBJ2-7,TRBV6-5,.
CASSSGDTGELFF,TGTGCCAGCAGTAGCGGGGACACCGGGGAGCTGTTTTTT,.,TRBJ2-2,TRBV6-4,TRBD2
CASSPGQGHTDTQYF,TGTGCCAGCAGCCCTGGGCAGGGACACACAGATACGCAGTATTTT,.,TRBJ2-3,TRBV6-4,.
CASSATGTGVGGWYTEAFF,TGTGCCAGCAGCGCCACCGGGACAGGGGTGGGAGGTTGGTACACTGAAGCTTTCTTT,.,TRBJ1-1,TRBV5-4,TRBD1
CASSVSGGNNEKLFF,TGTGCCAGCAGCGTGTCGGGGGGTAATAATGAAAAACTGTTTTTT,.,TRBJ1-4,TRBV9,.
CASNVLQGSQPQHF,TGTGCCAGCAATGTACTCCAGGGTTCTCAGCCCCAGCATTTT,.,TRBJ1-5,TRBV6-5,.
CASSLAVVRADTQYF,TGTGCCAGCAGCTTGGCTGTCGTCCGGGCAGATACGCAGTATTTT,.,TRBJ2-3,TRBV5-8,.
CATSDLQGRLGETQYF,TGTGCCACCAGTGATTTGCAAGGCAGGCTCGGAGAGACCCAGTACTTC,.,TRBJ2-5,TRBV24-1,.
CASSSETAPFAGNTIYF,TGTGCCAGCAGCTCCGAGACAGCGCCTTTTGCTGGAAACACCATATATTTT,.,TRBJ1-3,TRBV9,.
CASSLLNEGRAAQYF,TGTGCCAGCAGCTTATTGAATGAAGGTCGTGCGGCCCAGTACTTC,.,TRBJ2-5,TRBV11-3,.
CASSLGRSWGSEAFF,TGTGCCAGCAGCCTCGGGAGGTCTTGGGGGTCTGAAGCTTTCTTT,.,TRBJ1-1,TRBV7-8,.
CASSEPGYKNQPQHF,TGTGCCAGCAGTGAACCGGGATATAAAAATCAGCCCCAGCATTTT,.,TRBJ1-5,TRBV6-1,.
CASSGQTGREGGYTF,TGTGCCAGCAGCGGCCAAACAGGGAGAGAGGGTGGCTACACCTTC,.,TRBJ1-2,TRBV9,.
CSASFSPVGQASGNTIYF,TGCAGTGCTAGTTTTTCTCCCGTAGGACAGGCGTCTGGAAACACCATATATTTT,.,TRBJ1-3,TRBV20-1,TRBD1
CASSPAFSKKAFF,TGCGCCAGCAGCCCGGCCTTTAGCAAGAAAGCTTTCTTT,.,TRBJ1-1,TRBV4-3,.
CASSNPPNYGYTF,TGCGCCAGCAGTAATCCCCCTAACTATGGCTACACCTTC,.,TRBJ1-2,TRBV5-1,.
CASSDNRVPNEQFF,TGTGCCAGCAGTGATAACAGGGTCCCTAATGAGCAGTTCTTC,.,TRBJ2-1,TRBV9,.
CASSLIGGENTEAFF,TGTGCCAGCAGCTTAATAGGCGGGGAAAACACTGAAGCTTTCTTT,many,TRBJ1-1,TRBV7-3,.
CASSPSVNTEAFF,TGTGCCAGCTCACCATCGGTTAACACTGAAGCTTTCTTT,once,TRBJ1-1,TRBV18,.
CASSRVDRDNSPLHF,TGCGCCAGCAGCCGGGTGGACAGGGATAATTCACCCCTCCACTTT,.,TRBJ1-6,TRBV4-1,TRBD1
CASGLVGQKHEQFF,TGTGCTAGTGGTTTGGTGGGACAGAAACATGAGCAGTTCTTC,.,TRBJ2-1,TRBV12-5,TRBD1
CASSLGSGGRNEQFF,TGTGCCAGCAGCTTAGGAAGCGGGGGGCGGAATGAGCAGTTCTTC,.,TRBJ2-1,TRBV11-2,TRBD2
CASSLVGQGAQPQHF,TGTGCCAGCAGCTTAGTGGGACAGGGGGCGCAGCCCCAGCATTTT,.,TRBJ1-5,TRBV7-9,TRBD1
CAISEDRTYGYTF,TGTGCCATCAGTGAGGACAGAACCTATGGCTACACCTTC,.,TRBJ1-2,TRBV10-3,.
CASSLEGVVQYF,TGTGCCAGCAGCTTAGAGGGGGTCGTGCAGTATTTT,.,TRBJ2-3,TRBV7-6,.
CASSLAGNPGSETQYF,TGTGCCAGCAGCTTAGCAGGCAACCCCGGGAGTGAGACCCAGTACTTC,few,TRBJ2-5,TRBV7-6,.
CASSRSDLNTEAFF,TGTGCCAGCAGTAGATCAGATCTGAACACTGAAGCTTTCTTT,.,TRBJ1-1,TRBV6-5,.
CASGRQGTLDRGYTF,TGTGCCAGCGGGAGACAGGGGACCTTAGATCGCGGCTACACCTTC,.,TRBJ1-2,TRBV5-6,TRBD1
CASSTTPPTANYGYTF,TGTGCCAGCAGTACAACCCCACCGACAGCGAACTATGGCTACACCTTC,once,TRBJ1-2,TRBV6-2/TRBV6-3,.
CASSLAGTTGGVYGYTF,TGTGCCAGCAGCTTAGCTGGGACAACAGGGGGAGTTTATGGCTACACCTTC,.,TRBJ1-2,TRBV7-9,TRBD1
CASSPGGAENTEAFF,TGTGCCAGCAGCCCCGGGGGAGCGGAGAACACTGAAGCTTTCTTT,.,TRBJ1-1,TRBV5-4,.
CASTIRNTIYF,TGCGCCAGCACCATCCGAAACACCATATATTTT,.,TRBJ1-3,TRBV5-1,.
CASSHRRGLDGYTF,TGTGCCAGCAGCCACAGGCGGGGTCTGGATGGCTACACCTTC,.,TRBJ1-2,TRBV6-2/TRBV6-3,.
CASSPDNGDYGYTF,TGTGCCAGCTCACCCGATAACGGAGACTATGGCTACACCTTC,few,TRBJ1-2,TRBV18,.
CAISPTRGGANNSPLHF,TGTGCCATCAGCCCCACGCGAGGGGGGGCGAACAATTCACCCCTCCACTTT,.,TRBJ1-6,TRBV10-3,.
CASSPGADTQYF,TGCGCCAGCAGCCCAGGGGCAGATACGCAGTATTTT,.,TRBJ2-3,TRBV5-1,.
CASSQGPGTSYEQYF,TGTGCCAGCAGCCAAGGACCAGGTACCTCCTACGAGCAGTACTTC,.,TRBJ2-7,TRBV3-1/TRBV3-2,.
CASSRDWAFNTEAFF,TGTGCCAGCAGCCGGGACTGGGCTTTTAACACTGAAGCTTTCTTT,.,TRBJ1-1,TRBV6-2/TRBV6-3,.
CASSFSGGRNTGELFF,TGTGCCAGCAGCTTTTCAGGGGGCAGAAACACCGGGGAGCTGTTTTTT,.,TRBJ2-2,TRBV7-3,TRBD1
CASSPGTTGFSYEQYF,TGTGCCAGCTCACCTGGGACTACTGGGTTCTCCTACGAGCAGTACTTC,.,TRBJ2-7,TRBV18,TRBD2
CASGPGGYGEQYF,TGCGCCAGCGGCCCAGGGGGCTATGGCGAGCAGTACTTC,few,TRBJ2-7,TRBV10-2,TRBD1
CASSQGETGYQETQYF,TGCGCCAGCAGCCAAGGGGAGACAGGGTACCAAGAGACCCAGTACTTC,.,TRBJ2-5,TRBV4-1,TRBD1
CASSAIGAVDTDTQYF,TGTGCCAGCAGCGCAATAGGGGCGGTTGACACAGATACGCAGTATTTT,.,TRBJ2-3,TRBV9,.
CASWDRATEAFF,TGTGCCAGCTGGGACAGGGCGACTGAAGCTTTCTTT,once,TRBJ1-1,TRBV2,TRBD1